This T cell receptor (beta chain) was sequenced in a study of T cell responses to AZD1222 COVID-19 vaccine. The study, taken as a whole, reports: Only a handful of people who got AZD1222 tested seropositive at baseline. With dominance at 160-218 and 743-854, vaccine-associated CD4 TCRs spanned spike. Clonal diversity may have been underestimated, and the donors were mostly white British, with more females than males.

Regarding this clone: Its cognate antigen is unknown.

Measured with immunoSEQ multiplex PCR; TCRdb has only the in-frame clones, and not every one. The data hold roughly 120,000 clones, with 80% to 90% observed a single time. Sequencing was performed on peripheral blood, taken 28 days after the second AZD1222 dose. The clonotype originates from an adult who received the AZD1222 COVID-19 vaccine.

DNA for the CDR3: TGTGCCAGCAGTTATGCGGGGGGGGACTACAATGAGCAGTTCTTC. It yields the protein CASSYAGGDYNEQFF. This sequence joins TRBV6-2 or TRBV6-3 and TRBJ2-1, with TRBD2 matching over 9 bases. The CDR3 is made up of 15 amino acids. Trimming cost V 3 bases and J 3 bases; bases outside gene matches: 3. Germline assignment: CDR1 MNHEY and CDR2 SVGEGT.